These 17 T cell receptor beta chains were all obtained from the same sample, sequenced in a study of T cell repertoires in cytomegalovirus infection. From the reads, TCRdb called clonotypes with MiXCR, one entry per CDR3 protein. The table shows roughly 100,000 distinct CDR3 sequences, with about 15% occurring only once. The material sequenced was PBMCs. All receptors derive from a human donor in good health (CMV status not recorded). Some clones in this sample may be carry-over from other donors' samples.

The rearrangement uses TRBV5-1 and TRBJ2-1, with D unclear. V gave up 0 bases and J gave up 7 bases, with 8 bases separating them. This CDR3 has 13 residues. CDR1 and CDR2 (germline): SGHRS, YFSETQ. The CDR3 sequence is CASSLAPENEQFF. CDR3 DNA: TGCGCCAGCAGCTTGGCCCCAGAAAATGAGCAGTTCTTC.

This clonotype was found a few times. DNA of the CDR3: TGTGCCAGCAGCCCCATACCCGATACGCAGTATTTT. Its protein product is CASSPIPDTQYF. The rearrangement joins TRBV7-9 to TRBJ2-3; no firm D call. This CDR3 region has 12 residues. The V gene lost 5 bases and the J gene lost 6 bases, with 9 bases spanning the gap. Germline V CDR1 and CDR2: SEHNR, FQNEAQ (reference sequence).

This clonotype was observed at least ten times. This sequence joins TRBV12-3 or TRBV12-4 and TRBJ1-1; D not resolved. The V end was cut by 3 bases, the J end by 1 base, with 6 bases between. The CDR3 spans 13 residues. CDR3 DNA sequence: TGTGCCAGCAGTTTTTCACGGAACACTGAAGCTTTCTTT. Encoded protein: CASSFSRNTEAFF.

J is TRBJ2-1 and V is TRBV7-9; D is perhaps TRBD2 (5 bases). The CDR3 extends over 19 amino acids. Deletions cut 5 bases from V and 0 bases from J, with 23 bases between. Germline V gene sequence: CDR1 SEHNR, CDR2 FQNEAQ (reference sequence). Here the CDR3 reads CASSTLRGSGRYSYNEQFF. CDR3 nucleotides: TGTGCCAGCAGCACCCTTCGGGGAAGCGGCAGATACTCCTACAATGAGCAGTTCTTC.

This clonotype showed up many times. The J gene is TRBJ2-7, the V gene TRBV7-2; TRBD2 matches 8 bases. CDR1 and CDR2 from the germline V gene are SGHTA and FQGNSA. CDR3 size: 13 residues. Trimming took 6 bases from V and 5 from J; bases not matched to a gene: 6. The DNA for the CDR3 is TGTGCCAGCAGATTTACGGGGGGGAACGAGCAGTACTTC. It translates to CASRFTGGNEQYF.

This clonotype was counted ten times or more. J is TRBJ2-3 and V is TRBV12-3 or TRBV12-4; 9 bases agree with TRBD1. V shed 1 base, J shed 3 bases, and the junction held 11 bases outside the gene matches. The CDR3 has 18 residues. The CDR3 reads CASSLEGVRDRETDTQYF. For the CDR3, the DNA is TGTGCCAGCAGTTTAGAGGGGGTCCGGGACAGGGAAACAGATACGCAGTATTTT.

V usage is TRBV29-1 and J usage is TRBJ2-1, with TRBD2 identical over 7 bases. The CDR3 contains 14 residues. Germline loops: CDR1 SQVTM, CDR2 ANQGSEA. The trim removed 8 bases at V and 4 bases at J, leaving 11 bases unmatched. CDR3 nucleotide sequence: TGCAGCCTACGCGGACTAGAAGGTTACAATGAGCAGTTCTTC. It is translated as CSLRGLEGYNEQFF.

The CDR3 protein is CASSQAGTGSYTF. CDR3 sequence (DNA): TGTGCCAGCAGCCAAGCGGGTACAGGATCCTACACCTTC. The rearrangement uses TRBV14 and TRBJ1-2; tentatively, D is TRBD1 (5 bases). V lost 1 base, J lost 10 bases, and 13 bases lay in between. The CDR3 extends over 13 amino acids. Per the germline V gene, CDR1 is SGHDN and CDR2 is FVKESK. Based on the CDR3 plus reference TRBV14 and TRBJ1-2, the full variable domain is EAGVTQFPSHSVIEKGQTVTLRCDPISGHDNLYWYRRVMGKEIKFLLHFVKESKQDESGMPNNRFLAERTGGTYSTLKVQPAELEDSGVYFCASSQAGTGSYTFGSGTRLTVV.

The V call is TRBV29-1, the J call TRBJ1-2; D not certain. Looked up from germline, CDR1 is SQVTM and CDR2 is ANQGSEA. This CDR3 contains 11 residues. CDR3 region: CSVSGADGYTF. The CDR3 nucleotides are TGCAGTGTATCGGGTGCAGATGGCTACACCTTC.

This clonotype was seen only a few times. The rearrangement uses TRBV5-5 and TRBJ1-1; no definite D call. V was cut by 0 bases and J by 0 bases, with 9 bases left in between. Germline-derived CDR1 and CDR2 are SGHKS and YYEKEE (reference sequence). The CDR3 extends over 15 amino acids. CDR3 in DNA: TGTGCCAGCAGCTTGGCGGCGGCCATGAACACTGAAGCTTTCTTT. Translation: CASSLAAAMNTEAFF.

The genes are TRBV3-1 and TRBJ2-3; TRBD2 is a possible D gene (6 bases). CDR1 and CDR2 (germline): LGHDT, YNNKEL (reference sequence). This CDR3 is 14 amino acids long. V lost 7 bases, J lost 7 bases, and 18 bases lay in between. The CDR3 DNA is TGTGCCAGCACCTCTGGAGGGCGCCTCAATACGCAGTATTTT. This sequence encodes CASTSGGRLNTQYF.

The sample holds many counts of this clonotype. The chain recombines TRBV7-2 with TRBJ1-2; a possible D gene is TRBD1 (5 bases). The V and J ends lost 6 bases and 5 bases respectively, with 10 bases between them. The germline V gene has CDR1 SGHTA and CDR2 FQGNSA. The length of the CDR3 is 12 residues. The CDR3 DNA reads TGTGCCAGCAGGTCGACAGCATATGGCTACACCTTC. Encoded protein: CASRSTAYGYTF.

This clonotype occurred many times. The chain has TRBV7-8 and TRBJ1-1; D call uncertain. V was trimmed by 3 bases and J by 1 base, leaving 6 bases between them. There are 13 residues in the CDR3. Germline-derived CDR1 and CDR2 are SGHVS and FQNEAQ. CDR3 DNA: TGTGCCAGCAGCTTCCAGCAGAACACTGAAGCTTTCTTT. Translated, it gives CASSFQQNTEAFF.

In its sample, this clonotype was seen many times. The chain links TRBV5-4 to TRBJ2-5; TRBD2 aligns across 14 bases. Unmatched junction bases numbered 6, after V lost 4 bases and J lost 1 base. The CDR3 sequence is 17 residues long. Per germline, CDR1 SGHNT and CDR2 YYREEE (reference sequence). The CDR3 loop reads CASSHGTSGGFQETQYF. The CDR3 nucleotides read TGTGCCAGCAGCCACGGGACTAGCGGGGGCTTCCAAGAGACCCAGTACTTC.

In its sample, this clonotype was seen many times. The rearrangement joins TRBV28 to TRBJ1-5; 8 bases agree with TRBD1. CDR3 length equals 15 residues. Germline V gene data show CDR1 as MDHEN and CDR2 as SYDVKM. The J segment lost 5 bases and the V segment lost 3 bases, leaving 6 bases of the junction unmatched. CDR3 amino acids: CASSFHGQGDQPQHF. The DNA for the CDR3 is TGTGCCAGCAGTTTCCACGGACAGGGTGATCAGCCCCAGCATTTT.

The genes are TRBV20-1 and TRBJ1-2; weak D call: TRBD1 (6 bases). Germline V gives CDR1 DFQATT, CDR2 SNEGSKA (reference sequence). CDR3 size: 14 residues. CDR3 sequence: CRPVRTEYPYGYTF. The CDR3 DNA follows: TGCAGACCTGTTAGGACAGAGTATCCCTATGGCTACACCTTC.

This clonotype was detected ten times or more. V is TRBV7-2 and J is TRBJ1-1, with D possibly TRBD1 on 6 matching bases. Trimming stripped 5 bases from V and 9 bases from J, with 19 bases between. The CDR3 extends over 14 amino acids. Looked up from germline, CDR1 is SGHTA and CDR2 is FQGNSA. CDR3 protein: CASSLGGQGLQAFF. Here the CDR3 DNA reads TGTGCCAGCAGCCTCGGGGGTCAGGGGCTGCAAGCTTTCTTT.